A selection of T cell receptor beta chains follows, all from one sample in a study of blood T cell repertoires in COVID-19. Measured with immunoSEQ multiplex PCR; TCRdb has only the in-frame clones, and not every one. The table lists roughly 97,000 clones, more than 75% of them singletons, with 15% in the top ten. The sample taken for sequencing was peripheral blood. The receptors derive from a man aged 45-65 years with acute or convalescent COVID-19. Each CDR3 is given with its conserved first and last residue. The D gene is left open where the match is weak. A clone size is listed for some rows: how often the clone was seen (once, few, many), or a class if it is expanded.

d_gene	v_gene	j_gene	abundance	CDR3nt	CDR3aa
.	TRBV5-6	TRBJ1-2	.	TGTGCCAGCAGGGGGGGACGGAACTATGGCTACACCTTC	CASRGGRNYGYTF
TRBD1	TRBV6-1	TRBJ2-7	.	TGTGCCAGCAGTGAAAAAGTAGGACAGGGGGCATCCTCCGAGCAGTACTTC	CASSEKVGQGASSEQYF
.	TRBV3-1/TRBV3-2	TRBJ1-3	.	TGTGCCAGCAGCCAAGATAGGGGTAACACCATATATTTT	CASSQDRGNTIYF
.	TRBV29-1	TRBJ1-5	.	TGCAGCGTTGAAGTTGGAGGGGCGGGCAATCAGCCCCAGCATTTT	CSVEVGGAGNQPQHF
TRBD2	TRBV20-1	TRBJ2-7	once	TGCAGTGCTAGTGGACTAGCGGGAGTTCTTGGAGACGAGCAGTACTTC	CSASGLAGVLGDEQYF
TRBD2	TRBV11-3	TRBJ2-2	.	TGTGCCAGCAGCTTAGGTAGCGGGAGCCGGTACACCGGGGAGCTGTTTTTT	CASSLGSGSRYTGELFF
.	TRBV11-1	TRBJ2-3	once	TGTGCCAGCAGCTTAGACAACACAGATACGCAGTATTTT	CASSLDNTDTQYF
.	TRBV27	TRBJ2-7	.	TGTGCCAGCAGTTTCGGTAGTAGTTCCGAGCAGTACTTC	CASSFGSSSEQYF
.	TRBV14	TRBJ2-7	.	TGTGCCAGCAGCCAAGACGGGAACCCTGAGAATGGGCAGTACTTC	CASSQDGNPENGQYF
.	TRBV3-1/TRBV3-2	TRBJ2-1	.	TGTGCCAGCAGTTCGACCCTCCGGGGTTACAATGAGCAGTTCTTC	CASSSTLRGYNEQFF